This T cell receptor beta chain was sequenced for a study of CD8+CD57+ T cells in acquired aplastic anemia. Study as a whole: Sorted CD4+ and CD8+ cells yielded roughly 3.5 ug of DNA on average. As sequenced from healthy donors, CD4+ cells averaged roughly 11 million reads.

TCR beta VDJ combinations and CDR3 sequences were profiled from genomic DNA. TCRdb independently ran MiXCR on the reads; one entry per CDR3 protein. The table shows roughly 200,000 distinct CDR3 sequences, with over 60% occurring only once. This clonotype was counted between two and nine times. Germline CDR1 and CDR2: SGHTA and FQGNSA. The CDR3 is made up of 15 amino acids. V was cut by 1 base and J by 3 bases, with 13 bases left in between. The origin of this receptor is a human donor in good health. The V and J genes are TRBV7-2 and TRBJ2-7; weak D call: TRBD2 (7 bases). Sequencing used sorted CD4+, CD8+, or CD8+CD57+ T cells (not recorded which) from PBMCs. In DNA, the CDR3 is TGTGCCAGCAGCTTAGTGGGGGGGGCCTTCTACGAGCAGTACTTC. Encoded protein: CASSLVGGAFYEQYF.